The 21 T cell receptor beta chains below were found in one sample sequenced in a study of blood T cell repertoires in COVID-19. Data came from immunoSEQ multiplex PCR; TCRdb stores just in-frame clones and leaves some out. The profile covers roughly 260,000 clones, with roughly 86% appearing a single time and around 9.5% taken by the ten largest. Input material: peripheral blood. The receptors stem from a man in his forties who had recovered from COVID-19.

This clone was detected only once. The chain is built from TRBV27 and TRBJ2-7, with 7 bases that match TRBD1. The CDR3 sequence is 14 residues long. J gave up 6 bases and V 5 bases, and 10 bases lay outside the gene matches. Germline lookup yields CDR1 MNHEY and CDR2 SMNVEV (reference sequence). CDR3 region: CASSLDRQGREQYF. For the CDR3, the DNA is TGTGCCAGCAGTCTCGACCGACAGGGTCGCGAGCAGTACTTC.

Written as DNA, the CDR3 is TGTGCCAGCAAACCACAGGGGGGACAAGAGACCCAGTACTTC. Encoded protein: CASKPQGGQETQYF. The chain has TRBV6-6 and TRBJ2-5, with TRBD1 matching over 8 bases. The V and J ends lost 7 bases and 2 bases, in that order; junction bases with no gene match: 6. The CDR3 is 14 residues long. Germline V lookup: CDR1 MNHNY, CDR2 SVGAGI (reference sequence).

CDR3 protein: CASSRLAGSSYEQYF. In DNA form, the CDR3 reads TGTGCCAGCAGTAGACTAGCGGGAAGCTCCTACGAGCAGTACTTC. The rearrangement links TRBV2 to TRBJ2-7; 11 positions match TRBD2. CDR1 SNHLY and CDR2 FYNNEI come from the germline V gene. Trimming removed 5 bases from V and 0 bases from J; junction bases left unmatched: 3. CDR3 size: 15 residues.

The genes are TRBV12-3 or TRBV12-4 and TRBJ2-7, with D possibly matching TRBD1 (6 bases). The CDR3 sequence is 13 residues long. Trimming took 6 bases from V and 7 from J, leaving 16 bases between them. In DNA, the CDR3 is TGTGCCAGCAGCTTCCAACAGGGTTGGGAGCAGTACTTC. Its translation: CASSFQQGWEQYF.

The sample holds many counts of this clone. The V gene is TRBV19, the J gene TRBJ2-4, with 13 positions matching TRBD2. CDR1 LNHDA and CDR2 SQIVND come from the germline V gene (reference sequence). Trimming removed 6 bases from V and 6 bases from J; junction bases left unmatched: 14. The CDR3 consists of 18 residues. CDR3 protein: CASSTSGTSGIKGNIQYF. The CDR3 bases are TGTGCCAGTAGCACCTCCGGGACTAGCGGGATTAAGGGAAACATTCAGTACTTC.

The rearrangement uses TRBV5-4 and TRBJ2-5; 7 nucleotides agree with TRBD1. Trimming took 2 bases from V and 3 from J; bases not matched to a gene: 1. The CDR3 totals 13 residues. Germline values: CDR1 SGHNT, CDR2 YYREEE (reference sequence). Here the CDR3 reads CASSFTGEETQYF. The CDR3 nucleotides read TGTGCCAGCAGCTTCACAGGGGAAGAGACCCAGTACTTC.

The chain is built from TRBV5-1 and TRBJ2-2, with 9 bases identical to TRBD1. The CDR3 spans 17 residues. The V gene's germline CDR1 is SGHRS and CDR2 YFSETQ. Trimming cost V 1 base and J 2 bases; bases outside gene matches: 6. Written as DNA, the CDR3 is TGCGCCAGCAGCTTGAAGCAGGGACAGGGTAACACCGGGGAGCTGTTTTTT. Its protein product is CASSLKQGQGNTGELFF.

This clone has a single count. The rearrangement joins TRBV19 to TRBJ2-3; TRBD2 agrees at 10 bases. The CDR3 extends over 15 amino acids. The trim removed 7 bases at V and 5 bases at J, leaving 9 bases unmatched. The V gene's germline CDR1 is LNHDA and CDR2 SQIVND (reference sequence). DNA of the CDR3: TGTGCCAGTACTCCGAGCGGGGGGGCCGGAGATACGCAGTATTTT. It codes for CASTPSGGAGDTQYF. Supplemented by reference TRBV19 and TRBJ2-3, the full variable domain reads DGGITQSPKYLFRKEGQNVTLSCEQNLNHDAMYWYRQDPGQGLRLIYYSQIVNDFQKGDIAEGYSVSREKKESFPLTVTSAQKNPTAFYLCASTPSGGAGDTQYFGPGTRLTVL.

J is TRBJ1-2 and V is TRBV6-5; a weak D match, TRBD1 (6 bases). The V end was cut by 6 bases, the J end by 4 bases, with 15 bases between. The V gene's germline CDR1 is MNHEY and CDR2 SVGAGI. The CDR3 length is 14 residues. CDR3 coding DNA: TGTGCCAGCAGCGTCAGGACAGCGAGCTATGGCTACACCTTC. It specifies CASSVRTASYGYTF.

This clone appeared once. This chain links TRBV5-6 with TRBJ1-2; D unresolved. The CDR3 covers 14 residues. V lost 2 bases, J lost 7 bases, and 15 bases lay in between. CDR1 and CDR2 from the germline V gene are SGHDT and YYEEEE. This chain's CDR3 is CASSFLGSDVGYTF. In DNA, the CDR3 is TGTGCCAGCAGCTTCCTAGGGAGTGACGTTGGCTACACCTTC. Full variable domain (remainder filled in from reference TRBV5-6 and TRBJ1-2): DAGVTQSPTHLIKTRGQQVTLRCSPKSGHDTVSWYQQALGQGPQFIFQYYEEEERQRGNFPDRFSGHQFPNYSSELNVNALLLGDSALYLCASSFLGSDVGYTFGSGTRLTVV.

V usage is TRBV6-5 and J usage is TRBJ2-1; TRBD2 aligns across 9 bases. V lost 2 bases and J lost 10; bases outside the gene matches: 6. The CDR3 length is 14 residues. Germline V gives CDR1 MNHEY, CDR2 SVGAGI. CDR3 bases: TGTGCCAGCAGTTACCGGCGGGGGGGCGGGGAGCAGTTCTTC. This codes for CASSYRRGGGEQFF.

This chain uses TRBV6-2 or TRBV6-3 with TRBJ2-2, with 8 bases that match TRBD2. V shed 0 bases, J shed 0 bases, and the junction held 6 bases outside the gene matches. The CDR3 totals 18 residues. Germline CDR1 is MNHEY and CDR2 is SVGEGT. For the CDR3, the DNA is TGTGCCAGCAGTTACTCCAGGCCGGGACTAGCGAACACCGGGGAGCTGTTTTTT. The encoded protein is CASSYSRPGLANTGELFF.

The V call is TRBV23-1, the J call TRBJ2-1, with 13 bases matching TRBD2. TRBV23-1 belongs to the ORF category, with a function that is uncertain. The CDR3 is 15 residues long. V trimming: 6 bases; J trimming: 6 bases; junction bases outside the gene matches: 5. CDR3 region: CASSPTSGRANEQFF. DNA for the CDR3: TGCGCCAGCAGCCCCACTAGCGGGAGGGCCAATGAGCAGTTCTTC.

The chain is built from TRBV21-1 and TRBJ2-7; the table's D call TRBD2 went unverified against the DNA. TRBV21-1 is given as a pseudogene. CDR3 length equals 16 residues. The CDR3 sequence: CASRAGGGRYSYEQYF. The CDR3 nucleotides are TGTGCCAGCAGGGCCGGGGGGGGCCGGTACTCCTACGAGCAGTACTTC.

This clone was detected a few times. The gene calls are TRBV27 and TRBJ2-1; 7 nucleotides align to TRBD1. With 9 bases clipped from V and 2 bases from J, the junction kept 7 bases outside the gene matches. The germline gives CDR1 MNHEY, CDR2 SMNVEV (reference sequence). There are 14 residues in the CDR3. CDR3: CASRMGTAYNEQFF. The DNA for the CDR3 is TGTGCCAGTCGGATGGGGACAGCCTACAATGAGCAGTTCTTC.

This clone has a handful of counts. Additional DNA sequences in this sample encode the identical CDR3. The V call is TRBV27, the J call TRBJ1-2, with D perhaps matching TRBD1 (6 bases). CDR3 size: 14 residues. The V and J ends lost 6 bases and 0 bases respectively, with 11 bases between them. CDR1 is MNHEY and CDR2 is SMNVEV in the germline V gene (reference sequence). The CDR3 DNA reads as TGTGCCAGCAGCCTACAGGGTGCTAACTATGGCTACACCTTC. This encodes CASSLQGANYGYTF.

J is TRBJ2-3 and V is TRBV13, with 7 positions matching TRBD2. V trimming: 4 bases; J trimming: 6 bases; junction bases outside the gene matches: 7. Germline V gene sequence: CDR1 PRHDT, CDR2 FYEKMQ (reference sequence). CDR3 length: 14 amino acids. CDR3 sequence reads: CASSSGLGLDTQYF. CDR3 nucleotides: TGTGCCAGCAGCTCCGGACTAGGCCTTGATACGCAGTATTTT.

CDR3 sequence reads: CASSSVENPYEQYF. The DNA for the CDR3 is TGTGCCAGCAGCTCGGTTGAGAACCCCTACGAGCAGTACTTC. The chain carries TRBV5-4 and TRBJ2-7; D is uncertain. V was clipped by 3 bases and J by 2 bases, with 12 bases between them. Per the germline V gene, CDR1 is SGHNT and CDR2 is YYREEE (reference sequence). CDR3 length: 14 residues.

This chain joins TRBV19 and TRBJ1-1; maybe TRBD1 (5 bases). Germline assignment: CDR1 LNHDA and CDR2 SQIVND (reference sequence). This CDR3 is 14 amino acids long. V gave up 5 bases and J gave up 5 bases, with 15 bases separating them. This CDR3 is CASSPRAGGTEAFF. For the CDR3, the DNA is TGTGCCAGTAGTCCACGGGCCGGGGGAACTGAAGCTTTCTTT.

The rearrangement joins TRBV12-3 or TRBV12-4 to TRBJ2-3; unclear D gene. The V end lost 7 bases, the J end lost 1 base, and 6 bases lay between the germline ends. CDR3 length: 12 amino acids. Here the CDR3 reads CASNRGTDTQYF. The CDR3 nucleotides are TGTGCCAGCAATCGTGGCACAGATACGCAGTATTTT.

V and J are TRBV2 and TRBJ1-2; D may be TRBD1 (6 bases). V was shortened by 6 bases and J by 5 bases, with 19 bases between the two germline ends. This CDR3 region has 15 residues. Germline V CDR1 and CDR2: SNHLY, FYNNEI. In DNA, the CDR3 is TGTGCCAGCAGGGGACGGCTGTATAGGGGGTATGGCTACACCTTC. Translated: CASRGRLYRGYGYTF.